This TCR beta chain is from a study of cytomegalovirus exposure and HLA in healthy donors. Looking at the study overall: Most donors, around 81% of approximately 400 genotyped, fell in the Caucasian-associated ancestry cluster. Regarding the study as a whole: In a later analysis, a genetic analysis reported fewer productive-TCR N-insertions in an Asian-associated ancestry cluster than the cohort average. Judged likely to be a sequencing artifact was a cluster of highly shared sequence variants.

Donors likely had unrecorded immune exposures despite being nominally healthy when sampled. This CDR3 has 16 residues. Germline lookup yields CDR1 MNHNY and CDR2 SVGAGI (reference sequence). The V gene end was trimmed by 4 bases and the J gene end by 4 bases; junction bases not matched to a gene: 7. Worth noting for this clone: Its antigen is unidentified.

PCR involved 60 Vbeta and 13 Jbeta primers. Using immunoSEQ multiplex PCR, the repertoire was profiled, and TCRdb retains in-frame clones only, with some absent. This sample has under 200,000 clones, with 75% to 85% found just once. The receptor comes from a young woman in good health and CMV-seronegative. This chain joins TRBV6-6 and TRBJ2-1; TRBD2 matches at 10 bases. The sample was PBMCs. The CDR3 spells CASSSVLAGVYNEQFF. As DNA, the CDR3 is TGTGCCAGCAGTTCCGTCCTAGCGGGAGTTTACAATGAGCAGTTCTTC.